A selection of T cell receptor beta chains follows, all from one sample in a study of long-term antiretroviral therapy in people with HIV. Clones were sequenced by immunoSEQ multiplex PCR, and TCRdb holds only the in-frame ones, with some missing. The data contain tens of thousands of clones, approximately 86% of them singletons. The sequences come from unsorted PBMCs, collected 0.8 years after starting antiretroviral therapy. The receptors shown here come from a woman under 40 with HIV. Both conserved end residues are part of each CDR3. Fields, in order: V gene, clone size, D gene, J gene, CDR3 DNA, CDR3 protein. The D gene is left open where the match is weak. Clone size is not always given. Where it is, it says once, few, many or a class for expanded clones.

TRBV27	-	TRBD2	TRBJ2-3	TGTGCCAGCAGTTTTAACGGGGGGGCCGGAGATACGCAGTATTTT	CASSFNGGAGDTQYF
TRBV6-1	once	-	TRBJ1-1	TGTGCCAGCAGTCCGTTCTTTTCGGCCACTGAAGCTTTCTTT	CASSPFFSATEAFF
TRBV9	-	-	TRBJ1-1	TGTGCCAGCAGCCAACTGGGGCAGTCAATGCGCGAAGCTTTCTTT	CASSQLGQSMREAFF
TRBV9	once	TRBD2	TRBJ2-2	TGTGCCAGCAGCCCAGAGGGAGGGATCGGGGAGCTGTTTTTT	CASSPEGGIGELFF
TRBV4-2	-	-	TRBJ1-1	TGTGCCAGCAGCCAAGATCTCTTCCTCAAGAACACTGAAGCTTTCTTT	CASSQDLFLKNTEAFF
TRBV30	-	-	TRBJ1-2	TGTGCCTGGAGCGCAGCCGGGACGCAATCCCTCTATGGCTACACCTTC	CAWSAAGTQSLYGYTF
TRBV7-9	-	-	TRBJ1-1	TGTGCCAGCAGCCCCCCCGGGACACTTAACACTGAAGCTTTCTTT	CASSPPGTLNTEAFF
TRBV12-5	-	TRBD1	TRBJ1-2	TGTGCTAGTGGTTTGGAACACGGAGGGGGCGACGGAGGCTACACCTTC	CASGLEHGGGDGGYTF
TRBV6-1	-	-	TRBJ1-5	TGTGCCAGCAGTGAAGTGGGGAGCAATCAGCCCCAGCATTTT	CASSEVGSNQPQHF
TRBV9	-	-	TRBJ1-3	TGTGCCAGCAGCGTAGTTCAGGGCTTCTCTGGAAACACCATATATTTT	CASSVVQGFSGNTIYF
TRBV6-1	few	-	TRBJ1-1	TGTGCCAGCCGCTATGGGAACACTGAAGCTTTCTTT	CASRYGNTEAFF
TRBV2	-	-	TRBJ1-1	TGTGCCAGCAGTGAAAGACAGCAGAACACTGAAGCTTTCTTT	CASSERQQNTEAFF
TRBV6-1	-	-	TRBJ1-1	TGTGCCAGCAGTGACAGGGCCCCGAACACTGAAGCTTTCTTT	CASSDRAPNTEAFF
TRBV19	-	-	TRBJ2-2	TGTGCCAGTAGTGCCGAGACAGCGAACACCGGGGAGCTGTTTTTT	CASSAETANTGELFF
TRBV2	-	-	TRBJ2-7	TGTGCCAGCAGTCTCTTTGGACCTGCGAGCGAGCAGTACTTC	CASSLFGPASEQYF
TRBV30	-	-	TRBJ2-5	TGTGCCTGGGAAAAGGGGGATAAGCAAGAGACCCAGTACTTC	CAWEKGDKQETQYF
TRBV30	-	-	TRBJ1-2	TGTGCCTGGAGTCCAGAACAGCCCACGGGTGGCTACACCTTC	CAWSPEQPTGGYTF
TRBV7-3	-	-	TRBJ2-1	TGTGCCAGCAGCTCCGGGGTTGAGCAGTTCTTC	CASSSGVEQFF
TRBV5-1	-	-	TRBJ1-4	TGCGCCAGCAGCTTGAAGTCTGTAGCTAATGAAAAACTGTTTTTT	CASSLKSVANEKLFF
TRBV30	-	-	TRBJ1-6	TGTGCCTGCGGGGCCTATAATTCACCCCTCCACTTT	CACGAYNSPLHF
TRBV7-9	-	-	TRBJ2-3	TGTGCCAGCAGCTTAGTTCGTCAGGGTAACAGCACAGATACGCAGTATTTT	CASSLVRQGNSTDTQYF
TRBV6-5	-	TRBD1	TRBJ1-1	TGTGCCAGCAGTTACACAATAACAGGGGATACTGAAGCTTTCTTT	CASSYTITGDTEAFF
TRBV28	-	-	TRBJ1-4	TGTGCCAGCAGGCTCGAAGCGGAACTGTTTTTT	CASRLEAELFF
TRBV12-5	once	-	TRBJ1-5	TGTGCTAGTGCCGGGGGGGAGGGCAATCAGCCCCAGCATTTT	CASAGGEGNQPQHF
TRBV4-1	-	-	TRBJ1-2	TGCGCCAGCAGCCAGCTAGACGGAAGGCCCTATGGCTACACCTTC	CASSQLDGRPYGYTF
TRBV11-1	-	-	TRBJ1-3	TGTGCCAGCGGTGACAGTAGGATTATGGCTAACACCATATATTTT	CASGDSRIMANTIYF
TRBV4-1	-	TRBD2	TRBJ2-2	TGCGCCAGCAGCCAAGACGCGGGGGGCTACACCGGGGAGCTGTTTTTT	CASSQDAGGYTGELFF
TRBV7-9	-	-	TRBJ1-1	TGTGCCAGCAGCTTAGCTCGCTCTGAAGCTTTCTTT	CASSLARSEAFF
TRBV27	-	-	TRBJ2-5	TGTGCCAGCAGTTTAAGGGGGGAAGAGACCCAGTACTTC	CASSLRGEETQYF
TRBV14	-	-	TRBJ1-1	TGTGCCAGCAGCCAAGGGGGCAGGGCATTAACTGAAGCTTTCTTT	CASSQGGRALTEAFF
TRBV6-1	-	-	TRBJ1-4	TGTGCCAGCGGATACCGGGACGTTGATGAAAAACTGTTTTTT	CASGYRDVDEKLFF
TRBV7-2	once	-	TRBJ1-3	TGTGCCAGCAGCTTAGGGGGCTCTGGAAACACCATATATTTT	CASSLGGSGNTIYF
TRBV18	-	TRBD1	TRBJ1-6	TGTGCCAGCTCCCGGGACAGGGTCAAGACACCCCTCCACTTT	CASSRDRVKTPLHF
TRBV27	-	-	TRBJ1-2	TGTGCCAGCAGTTCCAAAACTCTCTATGGCTACACCTTC	CASSSKTLYGYTF
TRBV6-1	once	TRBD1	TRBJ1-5	TGTGCCAGCAGTGAACTTGACAGGGGTCGTCAGCCCCAGCATTTT	CASSELDRGRQPQHF
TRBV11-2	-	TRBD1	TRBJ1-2	TGTGCCAGCAGCTTAACCACAGGGCCAGGGGGTGGCTACACCTTC	CASSLTTGPGGGYTF
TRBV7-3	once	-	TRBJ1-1	TGTGCCAGCAGCCTGGAGGGGAACACTGAAGCTTTCTTT	CASSLEGNTEAFF
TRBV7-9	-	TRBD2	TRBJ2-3	TGTGCCAGCAGCTCCCTACTTAGCGGGGTATACACAGATACGCAGTATTTT	CASSSLLSGVYTDTQYF
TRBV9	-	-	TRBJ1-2	TGTGCCAGCAGCGTAGGGGGGGGGTTGGATGGCTACACCTTC	CASSVGGGLDGYTF
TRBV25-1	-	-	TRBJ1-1	TGTGCCAGCAGTGAAGGCGTAGGGGGGACGAACACTGAAGCTTTCTTT	CASSEGVGGTNTEAFF
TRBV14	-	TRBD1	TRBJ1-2	TGTGCCAGCAGCCCAGCCTACAGGGGAGGTAACTATGGCTACACCTTC	CASSPAYRGGNYGYTF
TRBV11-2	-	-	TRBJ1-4	TGTGCCAGCAGCAAGAGGCATTTAGGGGACGGACGCGGTGAAAAACTGTTTTTT	CASSKRHLGDGRGEKLFF
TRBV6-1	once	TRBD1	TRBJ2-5	TGTGCCAGCAGGAGGACAGGGTACTTCGAGACCCAGTACTTC	CASRRTGYFETQYF
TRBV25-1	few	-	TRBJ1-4	TGTGCCAGCAGCGTAGGGATTTATGAAAAACTGTTTTTT	CASSVGIYEKLFF
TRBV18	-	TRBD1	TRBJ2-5	TGTGCCAGCTCACCACTGAGTCCCGGGACAGGGTTCCAAGAGACCCAGTACTTC	CASSPLSPGTGFQETQYF
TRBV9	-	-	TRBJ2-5	TGTGCCAGCAGCAGCCGGACAAGTCCTCTGACCCAGTACTTC	CASSSRTSPLTQYF
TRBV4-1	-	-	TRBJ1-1	TGCGCCAGCAGCCAAGGGTCGCTCGGTAGAGCCATGAACACTGAAGCTTTCTTT	CASSQGSLGRAMNTEAFF
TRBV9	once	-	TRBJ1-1	TGTGCCAGCAGCGTGGGACTGCAGAACACTGAAGCTTTCTTT	CASSVGLQNTEAFF
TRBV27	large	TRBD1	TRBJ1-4	TGTGCCAGCAGTTCTAGCACAGGGGTATTGTTTTTT	CASSSSTGVLFF
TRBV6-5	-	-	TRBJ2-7	TGTGCCAGCAGTTATAGTTGGGGGGTCGTTTTCTACGAGCAGTACTTC	CASSYSWGVVFYEQYF
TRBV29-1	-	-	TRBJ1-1	TGCAGCGTTGAAGGGGGGGCGAGGAACACTGAAGCTTTCTTT	CSVEGGARNTEAFF
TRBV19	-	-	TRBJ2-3	TGTGCCAGTAGGTTTTTCTCCGGCGGAACCACAGATACGCAGTATTTT	CASRFFSGGTTDTQYF
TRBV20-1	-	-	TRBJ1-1	TGCAGTGCTAGGCCCAACACTGAAGCTTTCTTT	CSARPNTEAFF
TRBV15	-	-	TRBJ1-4	TGTGCCACCAGCAGACCCAACCGGGAGTTCAGAGGGGAAAAACTGTTTTTT	CATSRPNREFRGEKLFF
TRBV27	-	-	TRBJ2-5	TGTGCCAGCAGTCTGGCGGGACTCCAAGAGACCCAGTACTTC	CASSLAGLQETQYF
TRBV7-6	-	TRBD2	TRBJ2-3	TGTGCCAGCAGCTCCCCTAGCGGGGGGACCACAGATACGCAGTATTTT	CASSSPSGGTTDTQYF
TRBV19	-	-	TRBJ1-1	TGTGCCAGTAGCCAGACCCGTAACACTGAAGCTTTCTTT	CASSQTRNTEAFF